The clone carrying this TCR beta chain has only a few counts. Its antigen is not known. The entry originates in a study of beta chain features in type 1 diabetes. As every portion of the isolated RNA was reverse transcribed, the sequencing read expressed TCRB transcripts. Profiling relied on immunoSEQ multiplex PCR, and the TCRdb table lists in-frame clones only, not all of them. The sample carries about 620,000 clones, around 15% recorded once. The ends were cut back, 2 bases at V and 5 bases at J, with 18 bases in the middle. The CDR3 has 16 amino acids. The V gene's germline CDR1 is MDHEN and CDR2 SYDVKM. The study's findings and limits: Resolution of whether HLA type affects TCRB rearrangement was not achieved here.

The chain employs TRBV28 and TRBJ2-5; a weak D match, TRBD2 (6 bases). The sequenced sample was naive CD4+ T cells from blood. The source of this sequence is a young man in good health. CDR3 in amino acids: CASSLVGGPVRETQYF. CDR3 DNA: TGTGCCAGCAGTTTAGTCGGGGGACCGGTTAGGGAGACCCAGTACTTC. Full variable domain (rest looked up from reference TRBV28 and TRBJ2-5): DVKVTQSSRYLVKRTGEKVFLECVQDMDHENMFWYRQDPGLGLRLIYFSYDVKMKEKGDIPEGYSVSREKKERFSLILESASTNQTSMYLCASSLVGGPVRETQYFGPGTRLLVL.